The clone carrying this TCR beta chain showed up just a few times. Its antigen is still unknown. TCRdb used MiXCR to reprocess the 5' RACE reads, holding one entry per CDR3 protein. Of 280,000 or so distinct CDR3 sequences listed, 15% to 20% are singletons. The record originates from a study of T-cell memory formation after mild COVID-19. Turning to the study itself: There were largely donor-specific TCR clusters.

Findings and limits, study-wide: CM and EM subsets held most contracting CD4+ clones; EMRA held CD8+ ones.

V was pared by 4 bases and J by 4 bases, with 9 bases of the junction left unmatched. The germline gives CDR1 SGHDT, CDR2 YYEEEE. This CDR3 region has 17 residues. Sequencing used PBMCs or a T cell subset sorted from them (not recorded which). This chain joins TRBV5-6 and TRBJ2-7; 15 positions match TRBD2. The receptor was derived from a man between 18 and 29 years old who had mild COVID-19 (a few samples of this study predate the infection). Cell type and time point are not known. The CDR3 DNA sequence: TGTGCCAGCAGCACCGGACTAGCGGGGGGGCGGTTTTACGAGCAGTACTTC. It encodes CASSTGLAGGRFYEQYF. Combining the CDR3 with reference TRBV5-6 and TRBJ2-7 gives the whole variable domain DAGVTQSPTHLIKTRGQQVTLRCSPKSGHDTVSWYQQALGQGPQFIFQYYEEEERQRGNFPDRFSGHQFPNYSSELNVNALLLGDSALYLCASSTGLAGGRFYEQYFGPGTRLTVT.